Each of the 14 T cell receptor beta chains below was sequenced from the same sample in a study of shared clonotypes between healthy human individuals. Naive CD8 cells, CD45RO-negative and positively selected for CCR7, excluded terminally differentiated effector memory CD45RA+ cells. TCRdb keeps only in-frame clones here, not all; method: immunoSEQ multiplex PCR. The table lists around 2.1 million clones, about 93% of them singletons, with under 2% in the top ten. The sample consisted of naive CD8+ T cells from PBMCs. Source of these receptors: a young man in good health. Some clones in this sample may be carry-over from other donors' samples.

The chain employs TRBV4-1 and TRBJ2-3; the D is unclear. The CDR3 contains 16 residues. Germline CDR1 is MGHRA and CDR2 is YSYEKL. V was trimmed by 2 bases and J by 2 bases, leaving 14 bases between them. CDR3 DNA sequence: TGCGCCAGCAGCCAAAGCCAGGCGACGCTCACAGATACGCAGTATTTT. Translated: CASSQSQATLTDTQYF.

The V and J genes are TRBV28 and TRBJ2-5; D is perhaps TRBD1 (5 bases). The germline V and J ends were trimmed by 10 bases and 0 bases, with 15 bases remaining between them. The CDR3 has 14 residues. The germline V gene encodes CDR1 MDHEN and CDR2 SYDVKM. The chain's CDR3 is CATRQGWDQETQYF. The CDR3 bases are TGTGCCACTCGGCAGGGCTGGGACCAAGAGACCCAGTACTTC.

The CDR3 DNA sequence: TGCGCCAGCAGCTTGGGGGGACCGTATACGAACACTGAAGCTTTCTTT. Amino acids: CASSLGGPYTNTEAFF. J is TRBJ1-1 and V is TRBV5-1; tentatively, D is TRBD1 (5 bases). The CDR3 has 16 residues. V gave up 0 bases and J gave up 1 base, with 13 bases separating them. CDR1 and CDR2 (germline): SGHRS, YFSETQ.

This rearrangement joins TRBV7-6 to TRBJ2-5, with TRBD1 matching 8 bases. The CDR3 is made up of 16 amino acids. The J segment lost 1 base and the V segment lost 6 bases, leaving 10 bases of the junction unmatched. Germline CDR1 is SGHVS and CDR2 is FNYEAQ. CDR3 bases: TGTGCCAGCAGTTTACGAAACAGGGGGTCCCAAGAGACCCAGTACTTC. Its protein product is CASSLRNRGSQETQYF.

In its sample, this clone was seen once. Other nucleotide sequences from this sample produce the same CDR3. The rearrangement links TRBV27 to TRBJ2-1; 9 bases fit TRBD1. Germline values: CDR1 MNHEY, CDR2 SMNVEV (reference sequence). V shed 0 bases, J shed 4 bases, and the junction held 4 bases outside the gene matches. The length of the CDR3 is 16 residues. The CDR3 spells CASSLSGTGLYNEQFF. The CDR3 nucleotides are TGTGCCAGCAGTTTATCGGGGACAGGGCTTTACAATGAGCAGTTCTTC.

This chain uses TRBV27 with TRBJ2-1; 8 bases line up with TRBD2. V dropped 2 bases and J dropped 2; count of bases not matched to a gene: 5. CDR1 is MNHEY, CDR2 SMNVEV, per germline (reference sequence). The CDR3 is 16 residues long. The CDR3 sequence is CASSLLAGGAYNEQFF. Here the CDR3 DNA reads TGTGCCAGCAGTTTACTTGCGGGAGGTGCCTACAATGAGCAGTTCTTC.

The CDR3: CASRLTGRTETQYF. Here the CDR3 DNA reads TGTGCCAGCAGACTAACAGGCAGGACCGAGACCCAGTACTTC. The chain has TRBV6-1 and TRBJ2-5; TRBD1 is a possible D gene (5 bases). The V and J ends lost 6 bases and 5 bases respectively, with 16 bases between them. CDR1 is MNHNS and CDR2 is SASEGT in the germline V gene. The CDR3 has 14 residues.

The V call is TRBV28, the J call TRBJ2-7; D not resolved. The CDR3 has 14 amino acids. Germline CDR1 is MDHEN and CDR2 is SYDVKM. Between the trimmed V and J ends, which lost 7 bases and 2 bases, there was a span of 15 bases. The DNA for the CDR3 is TGTGCCAGCACGACGGCGTCCGCCCCCTACGAGCAGTACTTC. Its translation: CASTTASAPYEQYF.

The chain carries TRBV14 and TRBJ2-1; D ambiguous. V lost 0 bases to trimming and J lost 2 bases, with 14 bases between them. The germline gives CDR1 SGHDN, CDR2 FVKESK. This CDR3 contains 17 residues. CDR3 nucleotide sequence: TGTGCCAGCAGCCAAGATGGGGTCAGGAGAGCCTACAATGAGCAGTTCTTC. Protein: CASSQDGVRRAYNEQFF.

The V gene is TRBV15, the J gene TRBJ1-2, with D unclear. This CDR3 comprises 16 residues. Between the trimmed V and J ends, which lost 7 bases and 6 bases, there was a span of 24 bases. Germline CDR1 and CDR2: LNHNV and YYDKDF (reference sequence). CDR3 nucleotide sequence: TGTGCCACCAATAACCCCAGAGTAGCTCTTGGGGATGGCTACACCTTC. Encoded protein: CATNNPRVALGDGYTF. The whole variable domain, filled in from reference TRBV15 and TRBJ1-2, reads DAMVIQNPRYQVTQFGKPVTLSCSQTLNHNVMYWYQQKSSQAPKLLFHYYDKDFNNEADTPDNFQSRRPNTSFCFLDIRSPGLGDTAMYLCATNNPRVALGDGYTFGSGTRLTVV.

The chain has TRBV10-3 and TRBJ1-5; D is perhaps TRBD1 (5 bases). The V gene lost 6 bases and the J gene lost 5 bases, with 11 bases spanning the gap. There are 13 residues in the CDR3. CDR1 is ENHRY, CDR2 SYGVKD, per germline. The chain's CDR3 is CAIREETDQPQHF. As DNA, the CDR3 is TGTGCCATCAGAGAGGAGACAGATCAGCCCCAGCATTTT.

This rearrangement joins TRBV19 to TRBJ1-5; D remains ambiguous. In germline, CDR1 is LNHDA, CDR2 SQIVND (reference sequence). The CDR3 is 13 amino acids. The germline V and J ends were trimmed by 5 bases and 4 bases, with 9 bases remaining between them. The CDR3 protein is CASSGLMNQPQHF. DNA for the CDR3: TGTGCCAGTAGTGGCCTCATGAATCAGCCCCAGCATTTT.

The CDR3 loop is CASSLEGQGQYYGYTF. For the CDR3, the DNA is TGTGCCAGCAGTTTAGAGGGACAGGGGCAATACTATGGCTACACCTTC. This chain links TRBV27 with TRBJ1-2; 10 bases line up with TRBD1. Trimming took 2 bases from V and 3 from J; bases not matched to a gene: 6. The CDR3 is 16 amino acids. From germline, CDR1 is MNHEY and CDR2 SMNVEV (reference sequence).

The chain links TRBV5-6 to TRBJ2-7, with D perhaps matching TRBD1 or TRBD2 (6 bases each). Trimming took off 0 bases at V and 4 bases at J, with 11 bases between the two ends. The CDR3 is made up of 14 amino acids. Germline V CDR1 and CDR2: SGHDT, YYEEEE. The CDR3 DNA sequence: TGTGCCAGCAGCTTGGACGGGGGCGGGTACGAGCAGTACTTC. It yields the protein CASSLDGGGYEQYF.